This note documents a single T cell receptor beta chain sequence. Its antigen is unknown. Per-base qualities were not stored, and no clone one base away is much larger. From the cysteine through the phenylalanine, the CDR3 covers 16 amino acids. Here the CDR3 DNA is all that survives: 48 bases in frame from base 1. V was cut back by 4 bases and J by 2 bases, leaving a gap of 18 bases between them. CDR1 and CDR2, looked up from the germline V gene (reference sequence), are SGHNT and YYREEE. The CDR3 regions of human TCRbeta chains were subjected to immunosequencing. The published analysis was carried out like this. Repertoire TCRs were matched against a reference library of SARS-CoV-2-specific TCRs generated with the MIRA antigen-specificity platform. Breadth was defined as the fraction of unique TCRs that were SARS-CoV-2-associated, and depth was defined as the fraction of total T cells that were SARS-CoV-2-associated. Using the MIRA data, each spike-specific TCR was mapped to the spike region that the TCR reacts to and placed in a CD4 or CD8 class. Log10-transformed breadth and depth values were compared by one-way ANOVA with Sidak's multiple comparisons tests. TCRdb holds this immuneACCESS table with in-frame rearrangements only. Some clones are missing; in checked studies, unresolved V genes explain under half, and the rest has no known cause. V and J calls and clone size are as listed in that table; D and trimming were resolved from the DNA. The sample table holds some 100,000 clones, of which 85% to 90% were seen once. The top ten hold approximately 15% of the sample.

This specimen belongs to a study of T cell responses to AZD1222 COVID-19 vaccine (dated by TCRdb to the early 2020s). About the investigation overall: AZD1222 recipients with second doses at about 4 weeks or about 12 weeks were pooled, because spike-specific TCR depth and breadth did not differ between schedules. TCR sequencing was performed for approximately 240 trial participants, of whom about 210 were given two doses of AZD1222 and approximately 25 were given two doses of MenACWY control vaccine. Enrollment into the trials was organized by age into subgroups of 18-55, 56-69 and 70-plus years, and those subgroups contained roughly 160, 29 and 62 TCR-sequenced participants, respectively. Overall study outcomes, separate from this receptor: The 56-69-year group was small, and its depth increase did not reach significance, likely because of low power. Spike-specific TCR breadth and depth rose significantly after two AZD1222 doses compared with day 0 and with MenACWY recipients. No day 14 peak-response samples were available, so repertoires were characterized only after the peak T cell response. Most participants were white British and females outnumbered males, and the authors suggested that clonal diversity may have been underestimated. Conclusions about previously exposed vaccinees are limited, since just 6 or 7 AZD1222 recipients were seropositive for SARS-CoV-2 at baseline. Reportedly, close to half of the unique spike-specific TCRs recognized epitopes lying outside the regions that are mutated in the B.1.351 and B.1.1.7 variants. The vaccine-associated CD4 TCRs covered the entire spike protein, and the dominant responses fell in regions 160-218 and 743-854.

The time point label for this specimen denotes: baseline before first vaccination. Vaccinee samples were obtained from the UK trials COV001 and COV002, which included a single-blind randomized controlled phase 2/3 trial of AZD1222 (ChAdOx1 nCoV-19) in healthy adults. Trial participant PBMC samples were collected at day 0 and day 28 after the second dose for TCRbeta chain sequencing. Sequencing used peripheral blood, obtained on day 0 of AZD1222 vaccination. The origin of this receptor is an adult in good health. The sequence joins TRBV5-4 to TRBJ1-2; no confident D gene assignment can be made. The base sequence is TGTGCCAGCAGCCCTCGCCGGAGCGCAACAAACTATGGCTACACCTTC. Its amino acids are CASSPRRSATNYGYTF.